The TCR beta chain under discussion was sequenced for a study of blood T cell repertoires in COVID-19. The study drew participants aged about 18 to 90 years from 20 to 30 US areas. Cohort 3 donors were reported recovered after two negative PCRs, clearance, or symptom resolution. In the original analysis: Amplifying reference gene primers gave estimates of nucleated cell counts. Sequenced by immunoSEQ multiplex PCR; TCRdb stores in-frame clones only, minus some. Clonal size and the V and J genes are those of that table, whereas D and trimming came from the DNA. Here the sample spans about 200,000 clones, 85% to 90% being singletons. Looked up from germline, CDR1 is SEHNR and CDR2 is FQNEAQ (reference sequence). With V trimmed by 7 bases and J by 6 bases, 6 bases remained unmatched. CDR3 length equals 13 residues.

The rearrangement links TRBV7-9 to TRBJ2-3, with 8 bases that match TRBD2. Sequenced sample: PBMCs or T cells enriched from blood (not recorded which). The sequence derives from a young man who had recovered from COVID-19. The CDR3 region is CASNESGGDTQYF. The CDR3 bases are TGTGCCAGCAACGAAAGCGGGGGTGATACGCAGTATTTT. The whole variable domain, remainder taken from reference TRBV7-9 and TRBJ2-3, is DTGVSQNPRHKITKRGQNVTFRCDPISEHNRLYWYRQTLGQGPEFLTYFQNEAQLEKSRLLSDRFSAERPKGSFSTLEIQRTEQGDSAMYLCASNESGGDTQYFGPGTRLTVL.